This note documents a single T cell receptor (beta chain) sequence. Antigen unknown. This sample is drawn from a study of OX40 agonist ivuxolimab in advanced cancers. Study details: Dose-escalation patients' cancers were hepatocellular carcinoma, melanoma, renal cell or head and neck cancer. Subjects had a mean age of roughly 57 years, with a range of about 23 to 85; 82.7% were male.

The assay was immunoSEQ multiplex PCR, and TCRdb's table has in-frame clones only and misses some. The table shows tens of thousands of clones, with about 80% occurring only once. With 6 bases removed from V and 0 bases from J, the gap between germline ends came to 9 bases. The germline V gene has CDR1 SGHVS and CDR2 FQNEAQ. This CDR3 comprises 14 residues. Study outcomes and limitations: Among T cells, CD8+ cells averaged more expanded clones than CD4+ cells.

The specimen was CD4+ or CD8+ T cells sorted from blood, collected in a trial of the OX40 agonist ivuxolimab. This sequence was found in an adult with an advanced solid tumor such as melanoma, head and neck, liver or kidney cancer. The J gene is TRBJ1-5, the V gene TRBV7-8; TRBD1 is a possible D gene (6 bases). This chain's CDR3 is CASSYRDSNQPQHF. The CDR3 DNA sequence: TGTGCCAGCAGTTACAGGGATAGCAATCAGCCCCAGCATTTT.